Below are 17 T cell receptor beta chains sequenced from a single sample in a study of T cell clonality in common variable immunodeficiency. TCRdb keeps only in-frame clones here, not all; method: immunoSEQ multiplex PCR. Sampling found about 35,000 clones, none seen once. Sequences were obtained from peripheral blood mononuclear cells. The origin of the receptors is a person between 18 and 70 years old in good health.

Many counts were recorded for this clone. The read gets to within 3 residues of the CDR3 end, and the germline J gene fills in the rest. The chain combines TRBV19 with TRBJ2-3, with 10 bases identical to TRBD1. CDR3 length equals 14 residues. V lost 7 bases, J lost 8 bases, and 9 bases stayed unmatched. Germline V gene sequence: CDR1 LNHDA, CDR2 SQIVND (reference sequence). CDR3 amino acids: CASTLTGGASTQYF. CDR3 DNA (partial): TGTGCCAGTACCCTGACAGGGGGCGCGAGTACG.

This clone was seen many times. The read falls 3 residues short of the CDR3 end, and the missing part is taken from the germline J gene. The chain joins TRBV7-2 to TRBJ1-1; unclear D gene. Deletions cut 2 bases from V and 6 bases from J, with 10 bases between. Germline CDR1 and CDR2: SGHTA and FQGNSA. CDR3 size: 13 residues. CDR3: CASSLQQSAEAFF. Partial CDR3 DNA: TGTGCCAGCAGCTTACAGCAAAGCGCTGAA.

About this clone itself: Read sequence stops 3 residues before the CDR3 end, and the germline J gene provides the missing end. The chain employs TRBV18 and TRBJ1-2, with D possibly TRBD1 on 5 matching bases. Germline-derived CDR1 and CDR2 are KGHSH and LQKENI. CDR3 length: 16 residues. CDR3 sequence: CASSPNRQFSYNDYTF. The sequenced CDR3 bases are TGTGCCAGCTCACCCAACCGACAGTTCTCCTACAATGAC.

This clone was counted ten times or more. From the germline J gene comes the end of the CDR3, since the read stops 3 residues before it. The chain has TRBV5-4 and TRBJ1-2; TRBD1 matches at 7 bases. V shed 4 bases, J shed 6 bases, and the junction held 12 bases outside the gene matches. Looked up from germline, CDR1 is SGHNT and CDR2 is YYREEE (reference sequence). The CDR3 loop spans 15 amino acids. CDR3 bases read: TGTGCCAGCAGCGGGACGAAGGGGGCATTAAATGGC. Its protein is CASSGTKGALNG. The complete CDR3 protein is CASSGTKGALNGYTF.

This clone was detected ten times or more. The CDR3 end lies 3 residues beyond the end of the read and is filled in from the germline J gene. V usage is TRBV4-1 and J usage is TRBJ2-3; 8 bases align to TRBD1. Trimming cost V 2 bases and J 6 bases; bases outside gene matches: 13. Germline loops: CDR1 MGHRA, CDR2 YSYEKL. This CDR3 is built from 17 residues. The CDR3 protein is CASSQPQGAMDEDTQYF. CDR3 DNA (partial): TGCGCCAGCAGCCAACCCCAGGGGGCTATGGATGAGGATACG.

The sample holds many counts of this clone. The CDR3 DNA, read in part, is TGTGCCAGCTCAAAGGGGAATGAAAAG. Translated: CASSKGNEK. The entire CDR3 sequence reads CASSKGNEKLFF. The genes are TRBV18 and TRBJ2-2, with D maybe TRBD1 (5 bases). The read halts 3 residues ahead of the CDR3 end, with the missing end drawn from the germline J gene. Germline CDR1 KGHSH, CDR2 LQKENI. This CDR3 has 12 residues.

This clone was observed many times. With the read ending 3 residues before the CDR3 end, the germline J gene is used to fill in that end. The rearrangement uses TRBV5-5 and TRBJ2-7; perhaps TRBD2 as D (5 bases). Looked up from germline, CDR1 is SGHKS and CDR2 is YYEKEE (reference sequence). Trimming shortened V by 4 bases and J by 1 base, and 9 bases separated the two germline ends. The CDR3 runs to 13 residues. CDR3 bases read: TGTGCCAGCAGCGAGGACTGGTCCTACGAG. Protein product: CASSEDWSYE. The entire CDR3 reads CASSEDWSYEQYF.

A word on this clone: Read sequence stops 3 residues before the CDR3 end, and the germline J gene provides the missing end. The V gene is TRBV5-1, the J gene TRBJ2-2; tentative D call: TRBD1 (5 bases). This CDR3 is 16 amino acids long. Germline CDR1 reads SGHRS; CDR2 reads YFSETQ. Partial CDR3 DNA: TGCGCCAGCAGCTTAGGGCCCAGCTCTGGGGCCAACGTG. Its protein is CASSLGPSSGANV. In full, the CDR3 is CASSLGPSSGANVLFF. The full variable domain, its missing parts supplied by reference TRBV5-1 and TRBJ2-2, is KAGVTQTPRYLIKTRGQQVTLSCSPISGHRSVSWYQQTPGQGLQFLFEYFSETQRNKGNFPGRFSGRQFSNSRSEMNVSTLELGDSALYLCASSLGPSSGANVLFFGEGSRLTVL.

In its sample, this clone was seen many times. The read comes to an end 3 residues before the CDR3 does, leaving the germline J gene to fill in the end. The gene calls are TRBV7-2 and TRBJ2-1; D unresolved. Germline-derived CDR1 and CDR2 are SGHTA and FQGNSA. The V and J ends lost 5 bases and 2 bases respectively, with 13 bases between them. This CDR3 has 15 residues. The CDR3 bases that were read are TGTGCCAGCAGCGATGGCCTTGGCCCCTACAATGAG. Translated, it gives CASSDGLGPYNE. The CDR3 as a whole reads CASSDGLGPYNEQFF.

This clone was observed a few times. Read coverage stops 3 residues before the CDR3 terminus; the germline J gene supplies the remainder. V gene TRBV7-8 combines with J gene TRBJ2-1, with TRBD2 identical over 9 bases. Germline lookup yields CDR1 SGHVS and CDR2 FQNEAQ. The CDR3 is 16 residues long. With V trimmed by 5 bases and J by 4 bases, 9 bases remained unmatched. This CDR3 reads CASSPIAGEGYNEQFF. CDR3 DNA, as far as it was read: TGTGCCAGCAGCCCCATAGCGGGAGAAGGTTACAATGAG.

Comment on this clone: The read halts 3 residues ahead of the CDR3 end, with the missing end drawn from the germline J gene. The chain uses TRBV30 and TRBJ1-2; 8 bases are shared with TRBD1. CDR1 GTSNPN and CDR2 SVGIG come from the germline V gene (reference sequence). CDR3 length: 15 residues. CDR3 region: CAWSVQGASTDTYTF. The sequenced CDR3 bases are TGTGCCTGGAGTGTCCAGGGGGCCAGCACAGATACC.

This clone came up many times. The read ends 3 residues before the CDR3 terminus; that terminus is restored from the germline J gene. The gene calls are TRBV29-1 and TRBJ2-3, with D tentatively TRBD1 (6 bases). Germline values: CDR1 SQVTM, CDR2 ANQGSEA. The V end was cut by 0 bases, the J end by 3 bases, with 13 bases between. The length of the CDR3 is 15 residues. The chain's CDR3 is CSVEDQEGTTDTQYF. The part of the CDR3 DNA that was read is TGCAGCGTTGAAGATCAAGAGGGGACAACAGATACG.

Concerning this clone itself: Since a much larger clone is just one base distant, this may be a read error. The read ends 3 residues shy of where the CDR3 ends; the end is completed using the germline J gene. V and J are TRBV18 and TRBJ1-1, with a tentative D call TRBD1 (6 bases). V was cut by 3 bases and J by 1 base, with 12 bases left in between. This CDR3 is 15 amino acids long. CDR1 is KGHSH, CDR2 LQKENI, per germline. The CDR3 bases that were read are TGTGCCAGCTCACCCGGCAGGGGAACGAACACTGAA. Encoded protein: CASSPGRGTNTE. The whole CDR3 reads CASSPGRGTNTEAFF. Drawing the rest from reference TRBV18 and TRBJ1-1, the complete variable domain is NAGVMQNPRHLVRRRGQEARLRCSPMKGHSHVYWYRQLPEEGLKFMVYLQKENIIDESGMPKERFSAEFPKEGPSILRIQQVVRGDSAAYFCASSPGRGTNTEAFFGQGTRLTVV.

This clone was seen at least ten times. The read stops 3 residues short of the end of the CDR3; the missing end is completed from the germline J gene. This rearrangement joins TRBV20-1 to TRBJ2-2; D possibly corresponds to TRBD2 (7 bases). CDR3 size: 13 residues. Looked up from germline, CDR1 is DFQATT and CDR2 is SNEGSKA (reference sequence). The CDR3 bases that were read are TGCAGTGCTAAGGGGGGGAGACGTGAAAAG. It encodes CSAKGGRREK. The whole CDR3 region reads CSAKGGRREKLFF.

There are many counts of this clone. The read comes to an end 3 residues before the CDR3 does, leaving the germline J gene to fill in the end. V usage is TRBV20-1 and J usage is TRBJ1-4; D not certain. The CDR3 has 13 amino acids. V lost 6 bases and J 8 bases, leaving 16 bases between the germline ends. CDR1 is DFQATT and CDR2 is SNEGSKA in the germline V gene (reference sequence). The CDR3 loop is CSAPGPGREKLFF. CDR3 DNA, as far as it was read: TGCAGTGCCCCCGGACCGGGGAGGGAAAAA.

A few counts support this clone. The observed sequence ends 3 residues before the CDR3 terminus, with the missing tail filled in from the germline J gene. V gene TRBV7-9 combines with J gene TRBJ1-1; TRBD1 matches at 8 bases. Unmatched junction bases numbered 1, after V lost 2 bases and J lost 2 bases. Germline CDR1 reads SEHNR; CDR2 reads FQNEAQ (reference sequence). The CDR3 consists of 14 residues. The sequenced part of the CDR3 DNA is TGTGCCAGCAGCTTACAGGGGGCCAACACTGAA. It specifies CASSLQGANTE. The entire CDR3 sequence reads CASSLQGANTEAFF.

This clone was recorded many times. The observed sequence ends 3 residues before the CDR3 terminus, with the missing tail filled in from the germline J gene. The chain employs TRBV2 and TRBJ1-2, with D perhaps matching TRBD1 (5 bases). The CDR3 spans 17 residues. Germline CDR1 and CDR2: SNHLY and FYNNEI. V lost 4 bases and J 4 bases, leaving 22 bases between the germline ends. The covered CDR3 bases are TGTGCCAGCAGTGCGCGACTCATGGCGGGGGATTCCTATGGC. It encodes CASSARLMAGDSYG. The whole CDR3 region reads CASSARLMAGDSYGYTF.